This TCR beta chain was identified in a study of T cell responses to AZD1222 COVID-19 vaccine. Study conclusions and caveats: Donors in the cohort were predominantly white British and more often female, and clonal diversity was possibly underestimated. Seropositive at baseline were only a handful of AZD1222 recipients. Regions 160-218 and 743-854 held dominance among vaccine-associated CD4 TCRs, which spanned spike.

TCRdb keeps only in-frame clones here, not all; method: immunoSEQ multiplex PCR. This sample has some 120,000 clones, with around 94% found just once. In this sample, this clone turned up once. Its antigen is unidentified. This specimen was peripheral blood, taken on day 0 of AZD1222 vaccination. This TCR derives from an adult in good health.

The CDR3: CASSQQDADSYEQYF. The CDR3 DNA reads TGCGCCAGCAGCCAGCAGGACGCGGACTCCTACGAGCAGTACTTC. The genes are TRBV4-1 and TRBJ2-7; D is ambiguous. CDR3 length: 15 residues. V lost 3 bases, J lost 0 bases, and 12 bases lay in between. The germline CDR1 and CDR2 sequences are MGHRA and YSYEKL.